These 21 T cell receptor beta chains originate from one sample sequenced in a study of cytomegalovirus exposure and HLA in healthy donors. 60 Vbeta and 13 Jbeta primers were used in PCR. The table came from immunoSEQ multiplex PCR; TCRdb's copy has only in-frame clones and leaves some out. The sample table sets out 55,000 to 75,000 clones. The material sequenced was PBMCs. The source of these receptors is a male donor in good health and CMV-seronegative.

The chain links TRBV19 to TRBJ1-1; D unclear. V was trimmed by 0 bases and J by 3 bases, leaving 11 bases between them. This CDR3 spans 15 amino acids. Germline loops: CDR1 LNHDA, CDR2 SQIVND (reference sequence). The CDR3 loop reads CASSIDRGADTEAFF. DNA of the CDR3: TGTGCCAGTAGTATAGATCGGGGAGCAGACACTGAAGCTTTCTTT.

Note on this clone: Other DNA sequences in the same sample also yield this CDR3. This chain connects TRBV11-3 to TRBJ2-1, with 11 bases that match TRBD1. The CDR3 runs to 15 residues. Germline V CDR1 and CDR2: SGHNT, YENEEA. J lost 7 bases, V lost 1 base, and 3 bases had no gene match. The CDR3 nucleotides are TGTGCCAGCAGCTTAGGAGGGACAGGGGGTAATGAGCAGTTCTTC. Residues: CASSLGGTGGNEQFF.

The rearrangement links TRBV4-3 to TRBJ2-7; 8 positions match TRBD1. This CDR3 comprises 14 residues. The V and J ends lost 4 bases and 4 bases, in that order; junction bases with no gene match: 6. The germline V gene has CDR1 LGHNA and CDR2 YSLEER. Written as DNA, the CDR3 is TGCGCCAGCAGCCCAGGGACAGGCGTATACGAGCAGTACTTC. The encoded protein is CASSPGTGVYEQYF.

V and J are TRBV18 and TRBJ2-4; a possible D gene is TRBD2 (6 bases). This CDR3 is built from 16 residues. Trimming stripped 3 bases from V and 0 bases from J, with 12 bases between. CDR1 KGHSH and CDR2 LQKENI come from the germline V gene. CDR3 DNA sequence: TGTGCCAGCTCACCCTCCGGGGGACTAGCCAAAAACATTCAGTACTTC. Translating gives CASSPSGGLAKNIQYF.

This sequence joins TRBV6-6 and TRBJ1-2; 7 bases match TRBD1. The CDR3 is 15 residues long. Per germline, CDR1 MNHNY and CDR2 SVGAGI (reference sequence). The trim removed 2 bases at V and 8 bases at J, leaving 11 bases unmatched. This CDR3 is CASSYGGGPGQGYTF. DNA of the CDR3: TGTGCCAGCAGTTACGGAGGGGGCCCGGGTCAGGGCTACACCTTC.

This sequence joins TRBV27 and TRBJ2-7, with a possible D match to TRBD2 (7 bases). Germline CDR1 and CDR2: MNHEY and SMNVEV (reference sequence). The CDR3 is 14 amino acids. V lost 8 bases and J lost 6, with 20 bases in between. The CDR3 nucleotides are TGTGCCAGCGCCCTCCGATGGGGGGGCTCCGAGCAGTACTTC. Translated, it gives CASALRWGGSEQYF.

The chain employs TRBV11-2 and TRBJ2-3; 8 bases line up with TRBD2. J lost 6 bases, V lost 0 bases, and 14 bases had no gene match. The CDR3 spans 18 residues. Germline CDR1 is SGHAT and CDR2 is FQNNGV. The CDR3 nucleotides read TGTGCCAGCAGCTTAGATTCGGCAGGGGACGGGAGGGGGGATACGCAGTATTTT. As protein: CASSLDSAGDGRGDTQYF.

This chain uses TRBV30 with TRBJ1-6; a possible D gene is TRBD1 (6 bases). V was shortened by 0 bases and J by 7 bases, with 16 bases between the two germline ends. CDR3 length: 16 amino acids. Germline loops: CDR1 GTSNPN, CDR2 SVGIG (reference sequence). DNA for the CDR3: TGTGCCTGGAGTGTACTAAGACAGGCGGAAAATTCACCCCTCCACTTT. Protein: CAWSVLRQAENSPLHF.

The chain has TRBV19 and TRBJ1-4, with 9 bases identical to TRBD1. CDR3 size: 15 residues. Germline assignment: CDR1 LNHDA and CDR2 SQIVND (reference sequence). Losses at the gene ends were 5 bases for V and 6 bases for J; bases not matched to a gene: 7. CDR3 nucleotide sequence: TGTGCCAGTAGTCTTCCGGGACAGGGATATGAAAAACTGTTTTTT. Protein product: CASSLPGQGYEKLFF.

The V call is TRBV6-5, the J call TRBJ1-2, with 7 nucleotides matching TRBD1. The CDR3 sequence is 15 residues long. J gave up 0 bases and V 3 bases, and 4 bases lay outside the gene matches. Looked up from germline, CDR1 is MNHEY and CDR2 is SVGAGI. CDR3 loop: CASSYGDRANYGYTF. The CDR3, as DNA: TGTGCCAGCAGTTATGGGGACAGAGCTAACTATGGCTACACCTTC.

V is TRBV6-6 and J is TRBJ2-5, with D possibly being TRBD1 (6 bases). The J call may not be correct, given that the DNA end is closer to TRBJ2-7. The germline V gene has CDR1 MNHNY and CDR2 SVGAGI (reference sequence). The length of the CDR3 is 13 residues. CDR3 sequence: CATQQGGSYEQYF. The DNA of the CDR3 is TGTGCCACCCAACAGGGTGGATCCTACGAGCAGTACTTC.

The chain combines TRBV15 with TRBJ2-1; 13 bases align to TRBD2. CDR1 and CDR2 (germline): LNHNV, YYDKDF (reference sequence). V lost 0 bases and J lost 8; bases outside the gene matches: 7. CDR3 length: 17 residues. The CDR3 nucleotides read TGTGCCACCAGCAGAGAGTTACCGGGACTAGCGGGGCATGAGCAGTTCTTC. Translating it yields CATSRELPGLAGHEQFF.

About this clone itself: The junction does not match germline at one end; this may be a read error. The chain couples TRBV27 to TRBJ1-6; D might be TRBD1 (6 bases). In germline, CDR1 is MNHEY, CDR2 SMNVEV (reference sequence). The CDR3 spans 14 residues. CDR3 loop: CASGFETGASPLHF. The CDR3 coding sequence is TGTGCCAGCGGTTTTGAGACAGGAGCTTCACCCCTCCACTTT.

The chain joins TRBV11-1 to TRBJ2-7; TRBD1 matches at 9 bases. CDR1 is SGHAT and CDR2 is FQDESV in the germline V gene (reference sequence). The CDR3 runs to 16 residues. V was pared by 6 bases and J by 5 bases, with 14 bases of the junction left unmatched. The DNA for the CDR3 is TGTGCCAGCAGTCCAAAACCCGGGACAGGGATCCACGAGCAGTACTTC. This encodes CASSPKPGTGIHEQYF. Variable domain in full (rest from reference TRBV11-1 and TRBJ2-7): EAEVAQSPRYKITEKSQAVAFWCDPISGHATLYWYRQILGQGPELLVQFQDESVVDDSQLPKDRFSAERLKGVDSTLKIQPAELGDSAMYLCASSPKPGTGIHEQYFGPGTRLTVT.

The gene calls are TRBV4-2 and TRBJ2-2, with a tentative D call TRBD1 (5 bases). This CDR3 spans 15 amino acids. Germline V lookup: CDR1 LGHNA, CDR2 YNFKEQ. Deletions cut 1 base from V and 4 bases from J, with 10 bases between. CDR3 amino acids: CASSQGAGPTGELFF. CDR3 bases: TGTGCCAGCAGCCAAGGGGCAGGGCCCACCGGGGAGCTGTTTTTT.

The chain employs TRBV7-9 and TRBJ1-4, with 7 bases that match TRBD1. The CDR3 spans 13 residues. Germline values: CDR1 SEHNR, CDR2 FQNEAQ (reference sequence). Trimming took 5 bases from V and 7 from J; bases not matched to a gene: 4. The CDR3 region has the DNA TGTGCCAGCAGCCGAGGGACAGCTGAAAAACTGTTTTTT. Encoded protein: CASSRGTAEKLFF.

The chain combines TRBV11-2 with TRBJ2-5, with D possibly matching TRBD1 (5 bases). V was pared by 2 bases and J by 4 bases, with 14 bases between. This CDR3 has 15 residues. From germline, CDR1 is SGHAT and CDR2 FQNNGV. The CDR3 DNA reads as TGTGCCAGCAGCTTAAGCAGGGTGTTCGGAGAGACCCAGTACTTC. This gives the protein CASSLSRVFGETQYF. The variable domain in full, with the rest retrieved from reference TRBV11-2 and TRBJ2-5, is EAGVAQSPRYKIIEKRQSVAFWCNPISGHATLYWYQQILGQGPKLLIQFQNNGVVDDSQLPKDRFSAERLKGVDSTLKIQPAKLEDSAVYLCASSLSRVFGETQYFGPGTRLLVL.

The CDR3 spells CASSPSSHAGTVSYEQYF. DNA of the CDR3: TGTGCCAGCAGCCCATCCTCTCACGCCGGGACAGTATCCTACGAGCAGTACTTC. This chain links TRBV5-4 with TRBJ2-7; 7 bases agree with TRBD1. After removal of 4 bases from V and 1 base from J, the junction contained 17 bases not matched to a gene. From germline, CDR1 is SGHNT and CDR2 YYREEE (reference sequence). The CDR3 sequence is 18 residues long. The full variable domain, with the rest looked up from reference TRBV5-4 and TRBJ2-7, is ETGVTQSPTHLIKTRGQQVTLRCSSQSGHNTVSWYQQALGQGPQFIFQYYREEENGRGNFPPRFSGLQFPNYSSELNVNALELDDSALYLCASSPSSHAGTVSYEQYFGPGTRLTVT.

V and J are TRBV5-4 and TRBJ2-5, with TRBD2 matching 9 bases. J lost 2 bases, V lost 2 bases, and 7 bases had no gene match. The CDR3 is made up of 16 amino acids. Germline CDR1 SGHNT, CDR2 YYREEE (reference sequence). CDR3 residues: CASSFGAGGRQETQYF. The CDR3 bases are TGTGCCAGCAGCTTTGGAGCGGGAGGTCGGCAAGAGACCCAGTACTTC. Supplemented by reference TRBV5-4 and TRBJ2-5, the full variable domain reads ETGVTQSPTHLIKTRGQQVTLRCSSQSGHNTVSWYQQALGQGPQFIFQYYREEENGRGNFPPRFSGLQFPNYSSELNVNALELDDSALYLCASSFGAGGRQETQYFGPGTRLLVL.

The J gene is TRBJ2-1, the V gene TRBV30; tentatively, D is TRBD2 (6 bases). V lost 3 bases to trimming and J lost 7 bases, with 13 bases between them. The CDR3 is made up of 13 amino acids. Germline V gives CDR1 GTSNPN, CDR2 SVGIG (reference sequence). The DNA for the CDR3 is TGTGCCTGGAGCCTCCTAGCGAATAATGAGCAGTTCTTC. Protein product: CAWSLLANNEQFF.

This rearrangement joins TRBV4-3 to TRBJ2-3; 13 bases are shared with TRBD2. The ends lost 6 bases at V and 4 bases at J; junction bases unmatched: 7. Germline V CDR1 and CDR2: LGHNA, YSLEER. The CDR3 totals 16 residues. CDR3 protein: CASRRTSGGAADTQYF. Here the CDR3 DNA reads TGCGCCAGCAGGCGAACTAGCGGGGGGGCGGCAGATACGCAGTATTTT.